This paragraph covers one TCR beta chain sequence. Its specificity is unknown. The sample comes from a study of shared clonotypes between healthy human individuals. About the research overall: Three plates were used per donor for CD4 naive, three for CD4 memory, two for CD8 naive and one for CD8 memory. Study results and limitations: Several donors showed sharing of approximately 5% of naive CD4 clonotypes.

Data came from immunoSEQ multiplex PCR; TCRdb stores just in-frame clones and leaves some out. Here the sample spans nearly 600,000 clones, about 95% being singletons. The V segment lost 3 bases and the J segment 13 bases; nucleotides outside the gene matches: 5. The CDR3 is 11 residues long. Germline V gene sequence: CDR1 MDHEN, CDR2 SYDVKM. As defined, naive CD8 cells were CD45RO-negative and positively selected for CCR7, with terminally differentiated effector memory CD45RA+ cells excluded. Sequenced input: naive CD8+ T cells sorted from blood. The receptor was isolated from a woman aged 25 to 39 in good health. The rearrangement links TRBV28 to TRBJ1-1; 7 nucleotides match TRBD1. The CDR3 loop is CASSFGQGGFF. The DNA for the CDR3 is TGTGCCAGCAGTTTCGGGCAGGGGGGTTTCTTT.